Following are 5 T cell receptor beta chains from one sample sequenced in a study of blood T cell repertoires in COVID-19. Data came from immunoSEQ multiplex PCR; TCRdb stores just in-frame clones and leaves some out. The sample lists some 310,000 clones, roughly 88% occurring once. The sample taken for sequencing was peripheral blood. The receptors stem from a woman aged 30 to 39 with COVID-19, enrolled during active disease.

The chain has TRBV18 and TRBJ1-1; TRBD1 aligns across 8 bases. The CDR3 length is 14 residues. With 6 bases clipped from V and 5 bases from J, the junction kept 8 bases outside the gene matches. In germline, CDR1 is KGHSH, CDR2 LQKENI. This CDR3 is CASSPDRGGTEAFF. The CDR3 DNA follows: TGTGCCAGCTCGCCTGACAGGGGAGGGACTGAAGCTTTCTTT.

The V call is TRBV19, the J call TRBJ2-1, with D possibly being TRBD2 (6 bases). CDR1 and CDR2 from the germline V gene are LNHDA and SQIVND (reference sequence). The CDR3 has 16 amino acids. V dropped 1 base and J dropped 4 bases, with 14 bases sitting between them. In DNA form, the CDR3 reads TGTGCCAGTAGTATAGTAGGAGGGTTGGATTACAATGAGCAGTTCTTC. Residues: CASSIVGGLDYNEQFF.

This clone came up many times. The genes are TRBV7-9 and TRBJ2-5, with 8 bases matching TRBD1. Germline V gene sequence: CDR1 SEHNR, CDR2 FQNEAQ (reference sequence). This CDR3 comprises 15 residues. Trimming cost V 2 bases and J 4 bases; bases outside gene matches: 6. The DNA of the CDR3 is TGTGCCAGCAGCTTACCGCAGGGGGCCGGAGAGACCCAGTACTTC. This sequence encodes CASSLPQGAGETQYF.

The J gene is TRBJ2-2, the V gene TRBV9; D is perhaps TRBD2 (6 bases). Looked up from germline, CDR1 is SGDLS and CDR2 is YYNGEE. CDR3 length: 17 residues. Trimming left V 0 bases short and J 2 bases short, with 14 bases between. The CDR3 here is CASSVGIRGDNTGELFF. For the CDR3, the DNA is TGTGCCAGCAGCGTAGGAATCCGCGGGGATAACACCGGGGAGCTGTTTTTT. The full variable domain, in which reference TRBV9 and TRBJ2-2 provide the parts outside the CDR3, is DSGVTQTPKHLITATGQRVTLRCSPRSGDLSVYWYQQSLDQGLQFLIQYYNGEERAKGNILERFSAQQFPDLHSELNLSSLELGDSALYFCASSVGIRGDNTGELFFGEGSRLTVL.

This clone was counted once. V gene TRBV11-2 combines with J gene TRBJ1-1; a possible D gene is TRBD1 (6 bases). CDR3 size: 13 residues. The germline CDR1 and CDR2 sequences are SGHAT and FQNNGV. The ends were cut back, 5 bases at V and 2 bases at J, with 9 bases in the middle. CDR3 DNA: TGTGCCAGCAGCAAGGACAGTAACACTGAAGCTTTCTTT. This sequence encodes CASSKDSNTEAFF.